Below, one TCR beta chain is given with its context. The germline gene is not matched at one end of the junction; a read error may be the cause. The authors' processing: Amplification from reference gene primers served as the basis for estimated nucleated cell counts. Using immunoSEQ multiplex PCR, the repertoire was profiled, and TCRdb retains in-frame clones only, with some absent. V, J and clone size are those of that table, while D and trimming were read from the DNA. The data contain about 74,000 clones, around nine tenths of them singletons. These data come from a study of blood T cell repertoires in COVID-19. The overall study: Samples taken during acute and convalescent COVID-19 were collected in the United States, Italy and Spain. The analysed material was cDNA or gDNA that came from T cells, B-cell-depleted T cells, or PBMCs.

CDR1 is SGHNT, CDR2 YYREEE, per germline (reference sequence). This CDR3 is 13 amino acids long. This chain links TRBV5-4 with TRBJ2-1; possibly TRBD1 for D (5 bases). The receptor was isolated from a human donor in a cohort sampled during active COVID-19. The sample taken for sequencing was peripheral blood. The DNA for the CDR3 is TGTGCCAGCAGCTTGCTTTCCGCCAGGGAAAAAATCTTC. Its translation: CASSLLSAREKIF.